Sequencing of this T cell receptor delta chain was carried out in a study of gammadelta T cells in human blood (dated by TCRdb to about 2020). The research as a whole found: According to the study, polyclonal expansion of innate gamma-delta T cells right after birth appeared to be driven by microbial exposure.

This clone was seen more than once but under ten times. The target of this receptor is not known. No base-level quality is on record; no much larger clone is a single base apart. The CDR1 and CDR2 encoded by the germline V gene are TSWWSYY and QGS. The CDR3 runs 23 residues from the cysteine to the phenylalanine. The retained sequence is limited to the CDR3, 69 bases, with the frame set at the first base. V is trimmed back by 2 bases and J by 4 bases, and the junction contains 26 bases that no gene match accounts for. The library was obtained by RT-PCR. The run used an Illumina MiSeq. For TCRdb, the public reads were processed anew by CATT, and duplicate DNA sequences were folded into one row. The sample has more than 250 delta-chain clones on record, just under 45% of them singletons. The ten largest clones add up to around 28% of the sample.

The receptor's source is a newborn. The sequenced sample consisted of non-Vgamma9Vdelta2 gamma-delta T cells from cord blood. This chain joins TRDV1 to TRDJ1; 12 bases in the junction line up with TRDD3. Here is the DNA: TGTGCTCTTGGGGAAACGCTACAAAGACTACTGGGGGATACTATCCTACAGAGCGATAAACTCATCTTT. Translated, it reads CALGETLQRLLGDTILQSDKLIF.